This TCR beta chain was sequenced during a study of spatial heterogeneity in lung cancer. One entry per CDR3 protein, called by TCRdb with MiXCR from the 5' RACE reads. The data show under 11,000 distinct CDR3 sequences, with approximately 3.7% seen just once and around 50% held by the top ten. Time point defined: sample taken at primary tumor resection. This clonotype was seen at least ten times. The material was PBMCs, obtained at surgery. The receptor was derived from a female donor with early-stage non-small cell lung cancer.

CDR3 sequence (DNA): TGTGCCAGCAGAGATAGCGGGAAGTACGAGCAGTACTTC. Protein sequence: CASRDSGKYEQYF. The rearrangement uses TRBV2 and TRBJ2-7; TRBD2 matches 8 bases. The junction had 5 bases not matched to a gene; V was cut back by 6 bases and J by 4 bases. Germline CDR1 is SNHLY and CDR2 is FYNNEI. This CDR3 comprises 13 residues.